The rows below give T cell receptor beta chains drawn from one sample of a study of PD-L1 blockade in urothelial cancer. Here immunoSEQ multiplex PCR was the method, and the copy in TCRdb shows in-frame clones only, minus some. The sample gives 45,000 to 60,000 clones, over 75% of which show up once; 5% to 6% is in the top ten. This sample comprised PBMCs, obtained around atezolizumab (anti-PD-L1) treatment. All receptors derive from a man aged 35-49 years with urothelial cancer. CDR3s include the opening cysteine and the closing phenylalanine or tryptophan. Fields, in order: clone size, D gene, V gene, J gene, CDR3 DNA, CDR3 protein. The D gene is left open where the match is weak. The size field is filled for only some rows; it gives once, few, many or a size class.

size: few
D: -
V: TRBV2
J: TRBJ1-2
DNA: TGTGCCAGCAGTGAATCGAGGCCTGGCTCAACACATGGCTACACCTTC
CDR3: CASSESRPGSTHGYTF

size: -
D: TRBD1
V: TRBV7-9
J: TRBJ1-4
DNA: TGTGCCAGCAGCAAGCCGACAGGGAGTTATGAAAAACTGTTTTTT
CDR3: CASSKPTGSYEKLFF

size: -
D: TRBD2
V: TRBV14
J: TRBJ2-1
DNA: TGTGCCAGCAGCCTCCGGACTAGCGGGAGAGGGGGGGATGAGCAGTTCTTC
CDR3: CASSLRTSGRGGDEQFF

size: -
D: TRBD1
V: TRBV7-3
J: TRBJ2-2
DNA: TGTGCCAGCAGCCCAGGGGGCCACGGGGAGCTGTTTTTT
CDR3: CASSPGGHGELFF

size: -
D: TRBD1
V: TRBV30
J: TRBJ1-1
DNA: TGTGCCTGGGGACAGGGTAACACTGAAGCTTTCTTT
CDR3: CAWGQGNTEAFF

size: -
D: -
V: TRBV9
J: TRBJ2-5
DNA: TGTGCCAGCAGCTCCGTCCGGGGTGGGGAGACCCAGTACTTC
CDR3: CASSSVRGGETQYF

size: -
D: -
V: TRBV4-2
J: TRBJ2-7
DNA: TGTGCCAGCAGCCAAGACGGGTACGAGCAGTACTTC
CDR3: CASSQDGYEQYF

size: -
D: TRBD2
V: TRBV2
J: TRBJ2-5
DNA: TGTGCCAGCAGTTCCGGGACTATACAAGAGACCCAGTACTTC
CDR3: CASSSGTIQETQYF

size: -
D: TRBD2
V: TRBV5-1
J: TRBJ2-1
DNA: TGCGCCAGCAGCTCTAGCGGGAGAGGGGCAAAGTCCTACAATGAGCAGTTCTTC
CDR3: CASSSSGRGAKSYNEQFF

size: -
D: -
V: TRBV7-9
J: TRBJ1-3
DNA: TGTGCCAGCAGCTTATCATCTGGAAACACCATATATTTT
CDR3: CASSLSSGNTIYF

size: -
D: -
V: TRBV5-6
J: TRBJ1-2
DNA: TGTGCCAGCAGCTTGAAGAATCCGACTGCCTATGGCTACACCTTC
CDR3: CASSLKNPTAYGYTF

size: -
D: -
V: TRBV19
J: TRBJ2-2
DNA: TGTGCCAGTAGTTCATCTGCGGGGCCTGGCGGGGAGCTGTTTTTT
CDR3: CASSSSAGPGGELFF

size: -
D: TRBD2
V: TRBV29-1
J: TRBJ2-2
DNA: TGCAGCGTTAGGACTAGCGGGAGCGGGGAGCTGTTTTTT
CDR3: CSVRTSGSGELFF

size: -
D: TRBD2
V: TRBV11-2
J: TRBJ2-1
DNA: TGTGCCAGCAGCGCCCAGGTGCTAGCGGGGTACAATGAGCAGTTCTTC
CDR3: CASSAQVLAGYNEQFF

size: -
D: -
V: TRBV6-5
J: TRBJ2-3
DNA: TGTGCCAGCAGTTACCAAGATACGCAGTATTTT
CDR3: CASSYQDTQYF

size: once
D: TRBD1
V: TRBV5-1
J: TRBJ1-1
DNA: TGCGCCAGCAGCTCGGATCTGACAGGGGGCACGGGGGCTTTCTTT
CDR3: CASSSDLTGGTGAFF

size: -
D: TRBD2
V: TRBV6-4
J: TRBJ2-1
DNA: TGTGCCACCAGACTAGCGGGAGGGCTTTTCGATGAGCAGTTCTTC
CDR3: CATRLAGGLFDEQFF